A selection of T cell receptor beta chains follows, all from one sample in a study of beta chain features in type 1 diabetes. The table came from immunoSEQ multiplex PCR; TCRdb's copy has only in-frame clones and leaves some out. Among roughly 180,000 clones listed, about 7.9% were seen once. Source material: central memory CD4+ T cells from blood. The receptor set was obtained from a man aged 18 to 29 with type 1 diabetes. Both conserved end residues are part of each CDR3. The order of the fields is D gene, J gene, clone size, V gene, CDR3 protein, CDR3 DNA. D genes are given only for firm matches. A clone size is listed for some rows: how often the clone was seen (once, few, many), or a class if it is expanded.

>-|TRBJ2-7|few|TRBV27
CASKQGRSLGEQYF
TGTGCCAGTAAACAGGGGAGGTCCCTTGGGGAGCAGTACTTC
>-|TRBJ1-3|-|TRBV2
CASTNTGTPGSGNTIYF
TGTGCCAGCACAAACACCGGGACACCTGGCTCTGGAAACACCATATATTTT
>-|TRBJ2-5|-|TRBV9
CASSGHTGETQYF
TGTGCCAGCAGCGGACACACTGGGGAGACCCAGTACTTC
>-|TRBJ2-3|few|TRBV5-6
CASSLHRGTDTQYF
TGTGCCAGCAGCTTGCATAGGGGGACAGATACGCAGTATTTT
>-|TRBJ1-2|few|TRBV15
CATSREFGDSYGYTF
TGTGCCACCAGCAGAGAGTTCGGAGACAGCTATGGCTACACCTTC
>TRBD1|TRBJ1-3|-|TRBV7-6
CASSPGGQGGNTIYF
TGTGCCAGCAGCCCAGGGGGACAGGGTGGAAACACCATATATTTT
>TRBD1|TRBJ1-2|-|TRBV27
CASSGTGSNYGYTF
TGTGCCAGCAGTGGGACAGGGAGTAACTATGGCTACACCTTC
>-|TRBJ2-1|-|TRBV6-1
CASRQGTWGEQFF
TGTGCCAGCAGACAGGGTACGTGGGGTGAGCAGTTCTTC
>-|TRBJ2-7|few|TRBV2
CASSLGQDREQYF
TGTGCCAGCAGCTTGGGACAAGACAGGGAGCAGTACTTC
>-|TRBJ1-2|few|TRBV4-2
CASTQGSGFGYTF
TGTGCCAGCACCCAAGGATCCGGGTTCGGCTACACCTTC
>-|TRBJ2-3|-|TRBV28
CASSPRRGFAPDTQYF
TGTGCCAGCAGCCCACGTCGCGGGTTCGCCCCAGATACGCAGTATTTT
>TRBD1|TRBJ2-7|-|TRBV5-4
CASSLARDSDEQYF
TGTGCCAGCAGCTTGGCCAGGGACAGCGACGAGCAGTACTTC
>TRBD1|TRBJ2-7|few|TRBV18
CASSPSRDRVSEQYF
TGTGCCAGCTCACCCTCCCGGGACAGGGTATCCGAGCAGTACTTC
>TRBD1|TRBJ1-2|many|TRBV6-5
CASSLTGDHGYTF
TGTGCCAGCAGCCTCACAGGGGACCATGGCTACACCTTC
>-|TRBJ1-5|few|TRBV30
CAWSARQVFSQPQHF
TGTGCCTGGAGCGCGCGACAGGTTTTTAGTCAGCCCCAGCATTTT
>TRBD2|TRBJ2-5|few|TRBV11-2
CASSGSGLAGRRIQYF
TGTGCCAGCAGCGGTTCGGGACTAGCGGGAAGGAGGATCCAGTACTTC
>-|TRBJ2-7|few|TRBV5-1
CASSWPNEQYF
TGCGCCAGCAGCTGGCCGAACGAGCAGTACTTC
>-|TRBJ2-7|-|TRBV7-2
CASSSINYEQYF
TGTGCCAGCAGCTCTATCAACTACGAGCAGTACTTC
>TRBD1|TRBJ2-2|-|TRBV6-5
CASSPPGQPKLFF
TGTGCCAGCAGTCCCCCGGGACAGCCAAAGCTGTTTTTT